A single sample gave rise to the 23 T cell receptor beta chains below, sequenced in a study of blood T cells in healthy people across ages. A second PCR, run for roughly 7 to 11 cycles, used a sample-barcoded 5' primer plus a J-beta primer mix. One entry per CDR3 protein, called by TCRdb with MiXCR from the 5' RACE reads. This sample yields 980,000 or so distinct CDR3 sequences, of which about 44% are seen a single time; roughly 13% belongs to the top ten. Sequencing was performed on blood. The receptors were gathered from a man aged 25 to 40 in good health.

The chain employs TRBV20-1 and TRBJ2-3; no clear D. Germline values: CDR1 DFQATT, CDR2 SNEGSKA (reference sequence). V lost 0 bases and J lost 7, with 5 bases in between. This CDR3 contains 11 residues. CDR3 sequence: CSAREENTQYF. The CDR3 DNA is TGCAGTGCTAGAGAGGAAAATACGCAGTATTTT.

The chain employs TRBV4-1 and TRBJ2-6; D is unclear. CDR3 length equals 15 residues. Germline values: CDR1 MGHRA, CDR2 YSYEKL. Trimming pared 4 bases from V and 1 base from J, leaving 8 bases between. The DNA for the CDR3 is TGCGCCAGCAGCCCTGGCAGGTCTGGGGCCAACGTCCTGACTTTC. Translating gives CASSPGRSGANVLTF.

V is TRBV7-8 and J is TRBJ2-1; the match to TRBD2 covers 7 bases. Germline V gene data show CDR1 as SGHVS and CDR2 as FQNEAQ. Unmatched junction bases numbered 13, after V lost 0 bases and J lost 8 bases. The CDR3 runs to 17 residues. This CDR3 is CASSLAPASGTTDEQFF. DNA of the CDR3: TGTGCCAGCAGCTTAGCCCCGGCTAGCGGTACAACGGATGAGCAGTTCTTC.

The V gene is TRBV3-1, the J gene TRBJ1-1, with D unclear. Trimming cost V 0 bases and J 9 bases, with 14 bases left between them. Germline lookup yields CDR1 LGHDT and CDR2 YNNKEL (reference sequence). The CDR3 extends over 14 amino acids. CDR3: CASSQDLGQAKAFF. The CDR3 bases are TGTGCCAGCAGCCAAGACCTTGGCCAGGCAAAAGCTTTCTTT.

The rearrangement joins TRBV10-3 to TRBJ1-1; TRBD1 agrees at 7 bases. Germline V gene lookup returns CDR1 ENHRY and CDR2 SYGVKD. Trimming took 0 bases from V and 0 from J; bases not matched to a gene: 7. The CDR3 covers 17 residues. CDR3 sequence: CAISESGRGRLNTEAFF. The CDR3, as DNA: TGTGCCATCAGTGAGTCTGGGAGGGGGCGGTTGAACACTGAAGCTTTCTTT.

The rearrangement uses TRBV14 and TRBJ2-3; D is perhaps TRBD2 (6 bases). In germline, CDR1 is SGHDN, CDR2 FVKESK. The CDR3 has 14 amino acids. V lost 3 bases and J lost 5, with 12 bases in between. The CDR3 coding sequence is TGTGCCAGCAGCCACGGGGACTTAAGAGATACGCAGTATTTT. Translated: CASSHGDLRDTQYF.

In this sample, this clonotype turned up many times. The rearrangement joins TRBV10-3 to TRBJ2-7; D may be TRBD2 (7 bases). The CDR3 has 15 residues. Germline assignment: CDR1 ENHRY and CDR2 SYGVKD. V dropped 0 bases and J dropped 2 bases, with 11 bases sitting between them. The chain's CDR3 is CAISESAGATYEQYF. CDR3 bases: TGTGCCATCAGTGAGTCGGCGGGGGCTACCTACGAGCAGTACTTC.

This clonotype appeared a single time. Written as DNA, the CDR3 is TGCAGCGTTGAAGTACCGGGGTGGGAGACCCAGTTCTTC. This translates into CSVEVPGWETQFF. The rearrangement joins TRBV29-1 to TRBJ2-1; possible D gene TRBD2, 5 bases. CDR1 is SQVTM and CDR2 is ANQGSEA in the germline V gene. Trimming took 1 base from V and 13 from J, leaving 17 bases between them. This CDR3 has 13 residues.

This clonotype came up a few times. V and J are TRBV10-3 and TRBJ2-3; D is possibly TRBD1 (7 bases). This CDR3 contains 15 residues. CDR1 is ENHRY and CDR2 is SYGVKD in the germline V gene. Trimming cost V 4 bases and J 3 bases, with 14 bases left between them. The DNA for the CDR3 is TGTGCCATCAGTGCAGGAGGGGGCGAGACAGATACGCAGTATTTT. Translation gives CAISAGGGETDTQYF.

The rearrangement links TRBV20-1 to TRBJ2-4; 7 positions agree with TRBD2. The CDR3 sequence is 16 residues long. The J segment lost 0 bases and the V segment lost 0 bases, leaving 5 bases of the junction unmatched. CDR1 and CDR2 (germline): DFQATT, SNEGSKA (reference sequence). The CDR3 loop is CSARDPLAEAKNIQYF. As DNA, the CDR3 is TGCAGTGCTAGAGATCCCCTAGCGGAAGCCAAAAACATTCAGTACTTC.

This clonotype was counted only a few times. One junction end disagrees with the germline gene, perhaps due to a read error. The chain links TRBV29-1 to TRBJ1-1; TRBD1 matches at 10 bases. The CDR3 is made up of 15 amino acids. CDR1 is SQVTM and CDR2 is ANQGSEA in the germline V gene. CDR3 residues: CSVEASGTGATEAFF. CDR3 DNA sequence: TGCAGCGTTGAAGCTTCCGGGACAGGGGCCACTGAGGCTTTCTTT.

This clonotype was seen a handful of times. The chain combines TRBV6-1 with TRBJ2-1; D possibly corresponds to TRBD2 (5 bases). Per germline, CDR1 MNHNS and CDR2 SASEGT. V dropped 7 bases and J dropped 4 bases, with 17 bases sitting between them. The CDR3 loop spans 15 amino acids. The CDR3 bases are TGTGCCAGCAAGCACCAGGACCCGGGGTACAATGAGCAGTTCTTC. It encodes CASKHQDPGYNEQFF.

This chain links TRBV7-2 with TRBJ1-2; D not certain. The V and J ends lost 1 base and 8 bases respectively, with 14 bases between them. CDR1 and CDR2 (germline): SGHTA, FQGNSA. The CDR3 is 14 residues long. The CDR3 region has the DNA TGTGCCAGCAGCTTAGATGAGGGAGTACCCGGCTACACCTTC. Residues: CASSLDEGVPGYTF.

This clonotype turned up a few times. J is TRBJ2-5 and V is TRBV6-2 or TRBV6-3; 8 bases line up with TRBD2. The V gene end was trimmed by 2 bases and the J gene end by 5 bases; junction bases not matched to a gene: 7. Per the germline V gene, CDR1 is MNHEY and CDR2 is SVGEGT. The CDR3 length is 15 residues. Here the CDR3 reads CASSYVGGAGETQYF. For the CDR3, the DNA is TGTGCCAGCAGTTACGTCGGGGGGGCCGGGGAGACCCAGTACTTC.

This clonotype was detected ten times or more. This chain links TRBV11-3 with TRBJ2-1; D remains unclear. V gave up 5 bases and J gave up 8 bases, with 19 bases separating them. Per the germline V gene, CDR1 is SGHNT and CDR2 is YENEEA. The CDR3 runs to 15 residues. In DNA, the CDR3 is TGTGCCAGCAGCGAAACCGGGCTCGGACGTGATGAGCAGTTCTTC. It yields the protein CASSETGLGRDEQFF.

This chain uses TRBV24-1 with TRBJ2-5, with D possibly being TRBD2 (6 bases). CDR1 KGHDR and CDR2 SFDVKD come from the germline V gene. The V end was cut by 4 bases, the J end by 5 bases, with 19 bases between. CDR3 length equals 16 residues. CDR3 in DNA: TGTGCCACCAGTGACCGTCGACTAGAAGTCGCGGAGACCCAGTACTTC. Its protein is CATSDRRLEVAETQYF.

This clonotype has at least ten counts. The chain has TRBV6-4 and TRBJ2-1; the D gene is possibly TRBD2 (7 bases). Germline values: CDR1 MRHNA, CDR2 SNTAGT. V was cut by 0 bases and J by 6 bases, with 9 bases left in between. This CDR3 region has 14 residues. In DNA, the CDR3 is TGTGCCAGCAGTGACTCGGGGGGGGCCAATGAGCAGTTCTTC. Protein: CASSDSGGANEQFF.

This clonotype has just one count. The CDR3 DNA follows: TGCAGTGCTAGGGAGACAGGCGGGGGCTACCATGGCTACACCTTC. The encoded protein is CSARETGGGYHGYTF. V gene TRBV20-1 combines with J gene TRBJ1-2, with D maybe TRBD1 (6 bases). This CDR3 comprises 15 residues. Trimming removed 3 bases from V and 6 bases from J, with 20 bases in between. CDR1 and CDR2 (germline): DFQATT, SNEGSKA (reference sequence).

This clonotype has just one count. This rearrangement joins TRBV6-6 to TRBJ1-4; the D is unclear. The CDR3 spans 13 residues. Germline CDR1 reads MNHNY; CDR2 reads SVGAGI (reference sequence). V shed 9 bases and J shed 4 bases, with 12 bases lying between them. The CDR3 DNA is TGTGCCAGTCACGGCTTCATTAATGAAAAACTGTTTTTT. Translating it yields CASHGFINEKLFF.

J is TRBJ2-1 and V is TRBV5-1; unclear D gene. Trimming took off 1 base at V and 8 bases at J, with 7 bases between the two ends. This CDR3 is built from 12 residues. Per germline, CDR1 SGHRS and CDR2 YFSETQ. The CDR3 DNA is TGCGCCAGCAGCTTGCCCTATGATGAGCAGTTCTTC. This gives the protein CASSLPYDEQFF.

The CDR3 loop reads CASSPPRGQVNSPLHF. In DNA, the CDR3 is TGTGCCAGCAGTCCCCCAAGGGGACAGGTTAATTCACCCCTCCACTTT. V usage is TRBV28 and J usage is TRBJ1-6, with 8 bases fitting TRBD1. Trimming removed 5 bases from V and 6 bases from J; junction bases left unmatched: 9. Germline values: CDR1 MDHEN, CDR2 SYDVKM. The CDR3 length is 16 residues. Filled out from reference TRBV28 and TRBJ1-6, the complete variable domain reads DVKVTQSSRYLVKRTGEKVFLECVQDMDHENMFWYRQDPGLGLRLIYFSYDVKMKEKGDIPEGYSVSREKKERFSLILESASTNQTSMYLCASSPPRGQVNSPLHFGNGTRLTVT.

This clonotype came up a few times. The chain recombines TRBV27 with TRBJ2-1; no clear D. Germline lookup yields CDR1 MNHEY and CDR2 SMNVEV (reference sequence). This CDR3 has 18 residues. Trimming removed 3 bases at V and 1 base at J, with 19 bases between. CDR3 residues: CASSFAGTKLGSYNEQFF. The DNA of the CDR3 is TGTGCCAGCAGTTTTGCAGGTACCAAATTGGGGTCCTACAATGAGCAGTTCTTC.

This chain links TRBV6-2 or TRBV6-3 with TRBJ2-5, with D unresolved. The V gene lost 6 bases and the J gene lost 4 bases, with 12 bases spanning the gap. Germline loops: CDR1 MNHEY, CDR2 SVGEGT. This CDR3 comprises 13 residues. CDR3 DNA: TGTGCCAGCAGCTCGGGCCCCATAGAGACCCAGTACTTC. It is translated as CASSSGPIETQYF.